This section outlines one TCR beta chain sequence together with its context. This entry is derived from a study of Ad26.COV2.S vaccination and SARS-CoV-2 variants. TCRdb's table, derived via immunoSEQ multiplex PCR, lists solely in-frame clones and lacks some. The table has about 440,000 clones, roughly 88% seen once. The germline CDR1 and CDR2 sequences are SGHDN and FVKESK. The ends were cut back, 4 bases at V and 2 bases at J, with 12 bases in the middle. The CDR3 runs to 14 residues. Stated treatment: some 19 received Ad26.COV2.S at low or high dose, single or two shots; several received placebo; per-sample allocation not given. Sampling was done on day 63 after the first vaccine or placebo injection.

V gene TRBV14 combines with J gene TRBJ2-7, with D tentatively TRBD1 (5 bases). The specimen comprised peripheral blood, sampled in a trial of Ad26.COV2.S vaccine versus placebo. This receptor was identified in a person aged 18-60 years who received the Ad26.COV2.S COVID-19 vaccine or a placebo. This CDR3 reads CASSPFTGTYEQYF. CDR3 bases: TGTGCCAGCAGCCCCTTCACAGGTACCTACGAGCAGTACTTC. Together with reference TRBV14 and TRBJ2-7, the CDR3 gives the full variable domain: EAGVTQFPSHSVIEKGQTVTLRCDPISGHDNLYWYRRVMGKEIKFLLHFVKESKQDESGMPNNRFLAERTGGTYSTLKVQPAELEDSGVYFCASSPFTGTYEQYFGPGTRLTVT.